A selection of T cell receptor beta chains follows, all from one sample in a study of T cell changes during pregnancy in multiple sclerosis. Measured with immunoSEQ multiplex PCR; TCRdb has only the in-frame clones, and not every one. The sample shows about 80,000 clones, 89% of them seen only once. This material consisted of peripheral blood, taken before pregnancy. The receptor set was obtained from a female donor with multiple sclerosis, enrolled in a pregnancy study. Each CDR3 is given with its conserved first and last residue. Clone size is shown for a subset of rows, as once, few, many or a class of expanded clone.

clone size,V gene,J gene,CDR3 protein
once,TRBV7-9,TRBJ2-5,CASNPSAGGLETQYF
-,TRBV9,TRBJ1-2,CASSPTGGWDGYTF
-,TRBV10-3,TRBJ2-7,CASRPSTGDSSYEQYF
-,TRBV7-9,TRBJ2-1,CASSLTENEQFF
-,TRBV2,TRBJ1-5,CASSDPGTGGRNQPQHF
-,TRBV7-9,TRBJ2-7,CASSLTGAGGTYEQYF
-,TRBV5-4,TRBJ2-5,CASSLGDREETQYF
-,TRBV11-2,TRBJ1-2,CASSSIRRRTGWTYGYTF
-,TRBV5-1,TRBJ1-2,CASSTDPLDRTYGYTF
-,TRBV28,TRBJ1-2,CASSSPRDGYTF
-,TRBV19,TRBJ2-3,CASNLHLADTQYF
-,TRBV6-1,TRBJ2-7,CASSEAVGGPGSYEQYF
-,TRBV23-1,TRBJ2-2,CASSPQGTGAGELFF
once,TRBV19,TRBJ2-7,CASSRGGQAYEQYF
-,TRBV5-1,TRBJ2-3,CASSLGGSTDTQYF
-,TRBV6-5,TRBJ2-7,CASSDRVNEQYF
-,TRBV6-1,TRBJ1-1,CASKVVQGRDTEAFF
-,TRBV2,TRBJ2-1,CASTLTTGNPAGEQFF
-,TRBV6-1,TRBJ1-1,CASSKQGFSEAFF
-,TRBV7-9,TRBJ2-2,CAISVQGKNTGELFF
-,TRBV21-1,TRBJ1-6,CASSKSLQSSYNSPLHF
-,TRBV7-2,TRBJ2-3,CASSWDRGTDTQYF
-,TRBV5-6,TRBJ2-1,CASSSLAGGYNEQFF
-,TRBV4-3,TRBJ2-3,CASSQEWLAGGQTDTQYF
-,TRBV5-1,TRBJ2-5,CASSHSGGLQETQYF
-,TRBV28,TRBJ2-3,CASSLGLAGGTDTQYF
once,TRBV2,TRBJ1-5,CASSLGQSGQPQHF
once,TRBV27,TRBJ1-2,CASSRTRTGTYGYTF
-,TRBV2,TRBJ2-2,CASSIAGGNGGGELFF
-,TRBV6-4,TRBJ2-1,CASSDTPREVNEQFF
-,TRBV11-1,TRBJ1-2,CASSWTGTGYTF
-,TRBV2,TRBJ1-2,CASSPEQGAVGYTF
-,TRBV5-8,TRBJ1-2,CATQRGWDYGYTF
once,TRBV28,TRBJ1-2,CASSPTGTGRLNGYTF
-,TRBV18,TRBJ2-7,CASSPQGSYEQYF
-,TRBV13,TRBJ2-3,CASSLPFGNADTQYF
-,TRBV6-5,TRBJ1-1,CASRSPLRAPEAFF
-,TRBV4-1,TRBJ2-6,CASSQPKDGSSGANVLTF
-,TRBV7-6,TRBJ2-7,CASSLAASEEQYF
-,TRBV11-2,TRBJ2-2,CASGQINTGELFF
-,TRBV18,TRBJ1-2,CASSPSGSNYGYTF
-,TRBV7-3,TRBJ1-6,CASSLSVGGNSPLHF
-,TRBV19,TRBJ1-1,CASSSRLSTEAFF
-,TRBV5-4,TRBJ2-5,CASSTPGLRETQYF
-,TRBV4-3,TRBJ2-1,CASSQDPGGLGEQFF
-,TRBV5-1,TRBJ1-2,CASSPSPRVTYGYTF
-,TRBV9,TRBJ1-6,CASSVGQARSYNSPLHF
-,TRBV6-6,TRBJ2-3,CASSVRTGALSDTQYF
-,TRBV7-9,TRBJ1-1,CASSSRTSNTEAFF
-,TRBV7-9,TRBJ2-1,CASRRGTSYNEQFF
-,TRBV5-4,TRBJ1-2,CASSLAGTNGYTF
once,TRBV18,TRBJ2-1,CASSPPGTGGWGMKQFF
-,TRBV5-1,TRBJ2-7,CASSYGRQGLSYEQYF
-,TRBV2,TRBJ1-2,CASSALGANYGYTF
-,TRBV4-1,TRBJ2-7,CASSQGHHYEQYF
-,TRBV7-2,TRBJ2-3,CASSLDGLYTQYF
-,TRBV7-8,TRBJ1-1,CASSLGGVRTEAFF
-,TRBV7-2,TRBJ2-1,CASSLVVSGGYNEQFF
-,TRBV4-1,TRBJ2-5,CASSRNSGTGEETQYF
-,TRBV7-8,TRBJ2-7,CASSYRDRDSYEQYF